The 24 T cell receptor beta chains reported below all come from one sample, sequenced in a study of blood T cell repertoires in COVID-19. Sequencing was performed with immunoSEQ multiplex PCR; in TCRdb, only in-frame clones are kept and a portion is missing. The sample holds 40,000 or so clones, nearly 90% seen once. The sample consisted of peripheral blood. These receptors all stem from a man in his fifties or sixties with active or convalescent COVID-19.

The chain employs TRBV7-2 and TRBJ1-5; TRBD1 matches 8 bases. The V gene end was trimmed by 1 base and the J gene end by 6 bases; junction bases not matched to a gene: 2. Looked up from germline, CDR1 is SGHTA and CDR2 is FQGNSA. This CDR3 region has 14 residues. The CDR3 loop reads CASSLGTGPQPQHF. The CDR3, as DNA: TGTGCCAGCAGCTTAGGGACAGGGCCTCAGCCCCAGCATTTT.

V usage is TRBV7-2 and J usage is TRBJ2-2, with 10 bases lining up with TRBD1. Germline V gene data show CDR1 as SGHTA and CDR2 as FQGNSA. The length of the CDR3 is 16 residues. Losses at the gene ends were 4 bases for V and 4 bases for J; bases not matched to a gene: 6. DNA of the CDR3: TGTGCCAGCAGCTACCCAGACAGGGGGCGCACCGGGGAGCTGTTTTTT. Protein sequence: CASSYPDRGRTGELFF.

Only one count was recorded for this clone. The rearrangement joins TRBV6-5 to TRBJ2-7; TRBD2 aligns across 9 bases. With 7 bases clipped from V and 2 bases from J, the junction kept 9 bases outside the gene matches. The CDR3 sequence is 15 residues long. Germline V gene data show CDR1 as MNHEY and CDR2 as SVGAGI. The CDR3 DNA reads TGTGCCAGCACAATAGCGGGAGTGGACCCCTACGAGCAGTACTTC. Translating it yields CASTIAGVDPYEQYF.

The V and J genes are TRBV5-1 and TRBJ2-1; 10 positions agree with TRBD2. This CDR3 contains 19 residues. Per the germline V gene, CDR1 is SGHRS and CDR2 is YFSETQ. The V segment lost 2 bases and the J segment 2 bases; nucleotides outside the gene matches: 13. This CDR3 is CASSFNGLAERRTYNEQFF. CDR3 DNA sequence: TGCGCCAGCAGCTTTAACGGACTAGCGGAGAGAAGGACCTACAATGAGCAGTTCTTC.

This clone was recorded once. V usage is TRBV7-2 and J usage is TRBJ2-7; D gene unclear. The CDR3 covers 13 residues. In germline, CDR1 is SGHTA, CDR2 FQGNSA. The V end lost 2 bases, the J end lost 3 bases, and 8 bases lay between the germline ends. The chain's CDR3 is CASSLYANYEQYF. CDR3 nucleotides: TGTGCCAGCAGCTTATACGCGAACTACGAGCAGTACTTC.

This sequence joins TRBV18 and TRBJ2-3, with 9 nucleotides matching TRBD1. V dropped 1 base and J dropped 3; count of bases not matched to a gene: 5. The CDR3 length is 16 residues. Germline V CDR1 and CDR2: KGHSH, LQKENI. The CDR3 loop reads CASSPRSDRGTDTQYF. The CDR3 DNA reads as TGTGCCAGCTCACCACGATCCGACAGGGGGACAGATACGCAGTATTTT.

CDR3 bases: TGCAGCGCCCGAACGGCGAGACTGGGGAACACTGAAGCTTTCTTT. Translated, it gives CSARTARLGNTEAFF. The V gene is TRBV29-1, the J gene TRBJ1-1; D call uncertain. V lost 7 bases to trimming and J lost 1 base, with 19 bases between them. Germline V gene data show CDR1 as SQVTM and CDR2 as ANQGSEA. The CDR3 is 15 amino acids.

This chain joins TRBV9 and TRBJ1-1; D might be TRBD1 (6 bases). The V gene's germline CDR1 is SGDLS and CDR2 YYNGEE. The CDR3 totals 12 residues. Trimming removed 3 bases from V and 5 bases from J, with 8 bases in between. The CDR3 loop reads CASSAGETEAFF. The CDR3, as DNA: TGTGCCAGCAGCGCAGGGGAGACTGAAGCTTTCTTT.

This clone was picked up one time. This chain's CDR3 is CASSTLQQGLNEQFF. CDR3 sequence (DNA): TGTGCCAGTAGTACCCTCCAACAGGGATTGAATGAGCAGTTCTTC. The V and J genes are TRBV19 and TRBJ2-1; possible D gene TRBD1, 6 bases. CDR1 LNHDA and CDR2 SQIVND come from the germline V gene (reference sequence). Trimming removed 4 bases at V and 7 bases at J, with 17 bases between. The CDR3 consists of 15 residues.

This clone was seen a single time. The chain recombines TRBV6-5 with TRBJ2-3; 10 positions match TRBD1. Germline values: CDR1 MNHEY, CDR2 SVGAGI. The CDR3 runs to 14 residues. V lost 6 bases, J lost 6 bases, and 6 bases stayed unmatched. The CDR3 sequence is CASSKGQGFDTQYF. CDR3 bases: TGTGCCAGCAGCAAGGGACAGGGGTTCGATACGCAGTATTTT.

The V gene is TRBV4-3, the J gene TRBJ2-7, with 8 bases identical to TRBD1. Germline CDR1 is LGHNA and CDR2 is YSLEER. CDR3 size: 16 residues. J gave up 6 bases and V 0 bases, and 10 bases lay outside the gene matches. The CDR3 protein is CASSQDLGQGRSEQYF. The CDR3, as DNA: TGCGCCAGCAGCCAAGATCTTGGACAGGGTCGATCCGAGCAGTACTTC.

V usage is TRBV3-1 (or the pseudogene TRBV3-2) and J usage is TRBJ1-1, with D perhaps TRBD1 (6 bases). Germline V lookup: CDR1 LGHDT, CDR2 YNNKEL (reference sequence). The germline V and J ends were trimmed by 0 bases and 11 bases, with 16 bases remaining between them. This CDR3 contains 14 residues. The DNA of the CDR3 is TGTGCCAGCAGCCAAGAGTATTTACAGGGAGAGGCTTTCTTT. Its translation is CASSQEYLQGEAFF.

The CDR3 loop is CASSMDRYNEKLFF. In DNA, the CDR3 is TGTGCCAGTAGTATGGACAGATATAATGAAAAACTGTTTTTT. V gene TRBV19 combines with J gene TRBJ1-4; tentative D call: TRBD1 (6 bases). The V end was cut by 3 bases, the J end by 4 bases, with 9 bases between. CDR3 length: 14 residues. The V gene's germline CDR1 is LNHDA and CDR2 SQIVND (reference sequence). The full variable domain, its missing parts supplied by reference TRBV19 and TRBJ1-4, is DGGITQSPKYLFRKEGQNVTLSCEQNLNHDAMYWYRQDPGQGLRLIYYSQIVNDFQKGDIAEGYSVSREKKESFPLTVTSAQKNPTAFYLCASSMDRYNEKLFFGSGTQLSVL.

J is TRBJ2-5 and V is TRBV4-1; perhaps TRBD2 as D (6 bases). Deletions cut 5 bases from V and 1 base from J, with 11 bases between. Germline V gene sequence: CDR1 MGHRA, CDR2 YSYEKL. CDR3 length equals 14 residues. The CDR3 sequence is CASSSRDSQETQYF. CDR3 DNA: TGCGCCAGCAGCTCCCGGGACTCCCAAGAGACCCAGTACTTC.

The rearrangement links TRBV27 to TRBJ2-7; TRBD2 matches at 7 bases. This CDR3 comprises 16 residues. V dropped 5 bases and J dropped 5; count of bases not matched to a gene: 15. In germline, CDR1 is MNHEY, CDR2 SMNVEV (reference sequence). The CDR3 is CASSPKGREGLHEQYF. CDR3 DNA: TGTGCCAGCAGTCCCAAGGGGAGGGAGGGCCTGCACGAGCAGTACTTC.

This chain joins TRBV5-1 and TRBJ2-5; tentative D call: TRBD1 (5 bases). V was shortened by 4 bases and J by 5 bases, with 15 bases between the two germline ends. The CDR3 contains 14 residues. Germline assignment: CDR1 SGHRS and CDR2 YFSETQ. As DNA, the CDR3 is TGCGCCAGCAGCCCCCAGCAGGGCTGGGAGACCCAGTACTTC. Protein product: CASSPQQGWETQYF.

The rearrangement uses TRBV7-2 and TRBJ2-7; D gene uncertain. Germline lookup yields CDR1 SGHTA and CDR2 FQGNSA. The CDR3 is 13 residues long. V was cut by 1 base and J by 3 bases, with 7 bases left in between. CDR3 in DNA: TGTGCCAGCAGCTTAGTTGGCGGCTACGAGCAGTACTTC. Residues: CASSLVGGYEQYF.

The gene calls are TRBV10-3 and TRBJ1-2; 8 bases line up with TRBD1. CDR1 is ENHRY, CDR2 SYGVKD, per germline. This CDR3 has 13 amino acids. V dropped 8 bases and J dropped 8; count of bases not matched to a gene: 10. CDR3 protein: CAISGKTGDGYTF. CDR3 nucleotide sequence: TGTGCCATCTCGGGCAAGACAGGGGACGGCTACACCTTC.

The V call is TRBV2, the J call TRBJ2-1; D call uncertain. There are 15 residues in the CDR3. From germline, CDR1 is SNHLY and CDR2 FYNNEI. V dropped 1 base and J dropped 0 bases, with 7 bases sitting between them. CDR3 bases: TGTGCCAGCAGTGAAGACAGCAGCTCCTACAATGAGCAGTTCTTC. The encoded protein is CASSEDSSSYNEQFF.

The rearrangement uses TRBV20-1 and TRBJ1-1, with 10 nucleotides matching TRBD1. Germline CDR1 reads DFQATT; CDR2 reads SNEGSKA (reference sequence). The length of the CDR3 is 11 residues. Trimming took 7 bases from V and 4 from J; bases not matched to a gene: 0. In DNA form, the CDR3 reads TGCAGTGGGACAGGGGGCACTGAAGCTTTCTTT. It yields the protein CSGTGGTEAFF.

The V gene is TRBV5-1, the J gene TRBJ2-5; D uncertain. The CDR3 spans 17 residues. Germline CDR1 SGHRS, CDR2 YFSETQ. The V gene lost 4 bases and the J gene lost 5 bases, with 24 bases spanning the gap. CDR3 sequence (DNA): TGCGCCAGCAGCCAGCGACGCTACCCTTTTCCGCTGGAGACCCAGTACTTC. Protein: CASSQRRYPFPLETQYF.

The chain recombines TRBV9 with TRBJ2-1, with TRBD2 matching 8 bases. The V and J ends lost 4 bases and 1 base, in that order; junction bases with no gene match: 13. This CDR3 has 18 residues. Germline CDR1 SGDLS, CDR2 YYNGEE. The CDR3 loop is CASSPPGGRTLSYNEQFF. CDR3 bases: TGTGCCAGCAGCCCCCCGGGCGGGAGGACTTTGTCCTACAATGAGCAGTTCTTC.

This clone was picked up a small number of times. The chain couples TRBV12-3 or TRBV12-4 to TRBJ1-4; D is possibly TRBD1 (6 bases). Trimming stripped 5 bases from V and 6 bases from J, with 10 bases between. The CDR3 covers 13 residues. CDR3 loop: CASSTGSDEKLFF. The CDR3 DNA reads TGTGCCAGCAGTACAGGGTCCGATGAAAAACTGTTTTTT.

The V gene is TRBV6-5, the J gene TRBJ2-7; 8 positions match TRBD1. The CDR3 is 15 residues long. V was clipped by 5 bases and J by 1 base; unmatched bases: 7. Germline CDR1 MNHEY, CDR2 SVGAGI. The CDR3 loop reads CASSRLGDRSYEQYF. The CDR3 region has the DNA TGTGCCAGCAGTCGCCTGGGGGACAGGTCCTACGAGCAGTACTTC.